Shown below are 13 T cell receptor beta chains from a single sample sequenced in a study of blood T cell repertoires in COVID-19. Using immunoSEQ multiplex PCR, the repertoire was profiled, and TCRdb retains in-frame clones only, with some absent. The top ten clones hold about 14% of a sample with about 170,000 clones, around 84% of them seen once. The sample comprised peripheral blood. Receptors were obtained from a woman in her 70s with COVID-19, enrolled during active disease.

V and J are TRBV2 and TRBJ1-1; possibly TRBD1 for D (5 bases). Per germline, CDR1 SNHLY and CDR2 FYNNEI. The CDR3 length is 11 residues. Trimming cost V 4 bases and J 8 bases, with 8 bases left between them. The CDR3 DNA is TGTGCCAGCAGTGTACAGGCAGAAGCTTTCTTT. This codes for CASSVQAEAFF.

This chain joins TRBV18 and TRBJ2-7; D gene unclear. The germline V gene encodes CDR1 KGHSH and CDR2 LQKENI. V was pared by 5 bases and J by 0 bases, with 11 bases between. The CDR3 has 14 residues. The CDR3 reads CASSYDIPSYEQYF. Written as DNA, the CDR3 is TGTGCCAGCTCATACGACATCCCCTCCTACGAGCAGTACTTC.

V usage is TRBV6-5 and J usage is TRBJ1-5; unclear D gene. V shed 6 bases and J shed 6 bases, with 12 bases lying between them. CDR3 length equals 13 residues. Germline assignment: CDR1 MNHEY and CDR2 SVGAGI. The CDR3: CASRRVMGQPQHF. In nucleotides, the CDR3 is TGTGCCAGCAGGAGGGTGATGGGTCAGCCCCAGCATTTT.

The chain joins TRBV3-1 (or the pseudogene TRBV3-2) to TRBJ1-2; TRBD1 aligns across 9 bases. The CDR3 runs to 15 residues. The J segment lost 4 bases and the V segment lost 3 bases, leaving 6 bases of the junction unmatched. CDR1 is LGHDT, CDR2 YNNKEL, per germline (reference sequence). The CDR3 nucleotides read TGTGCCAGCAGCCAGGGACAGGGAAGGACCTATGGCTACACCTTC. It yields the protein CASSQGQGRTYGYTF.

Only one count was recorded for this clone. The chain combines TRBV5-1 with TRBJ1-3, with D uncertain. Germline CDR1 SGHRS, CDR2 YFSETQ. The CDR3 sequence is 17 residues long. Trimming pared 4 bases from V and 0 bases from J, leaving 17 bases between. Written as DNA, the CDR3 is TGCGCCAGCAGCACAAATCCGAACGCTTACTCTGGAAACACCATATATTTT. Its protein is CASSTNPNAYSGNTIYF.

This chain connects TRBV7-2 to TRBJ1-5; tentative D call: TRBD1 (5 bases). The germline V gene has CDR1 SGHTA and CDR2 FQGNSA. This CDR3 contains 15 residues. Trimming stripped 6 bases from V and 0 bases from J, with 12 bases between. The CDR3 loop reads CASSRTPDSNQPQHF. Written as DNA, the CDR3 is TGTGCCAGCAGTAGGACACCTGATAGCAATCAGCCCCAGCATTTT.

The V call is TRBV2, the J call TRBJ1-3, with 8 bases fitting TRBD1. The CDR3 is made up of 14 amino acids. V lost 4 bases, J lost 4 bases, and 3 bases stayed unmatched. Germline lookup yields CDR1 SNHLY and CDR2 FYNNEI. CDR3 sequence: CASSGGQEGNTIYF. The CDR3 coding sequence is TGTGCCAGCAGTGGGGGACAGGAAGGAAACACCATATATTTT.

The V gene is TRBV6-5, the J gene TRBJ1-2; D gene uncertain. Germline V gives CDR1 MNHEY, CDR2 SVGAGI. V gave up 7 bases and J gave up 1 base, with 4 bases separating them. The CDR3 is made up of 11 amino acids. The CDR3 sequence is CASTINYGYTF. The CDR3 region has the DNA TGTGCCAGCACAATTAACTATGGCTACACCTTC.

This chain connects TRBV20-1 to TRBJ1-1; D may be TRBD1 (5 bases). This CDR3 has 13 amino acids. V lost 3 bases, J lost 5 bases, and 13 bases lay in between. From germline, CDR1 is DFQATT and CDR2 SNEGSKA (reference sequence). CDR3 nucleotides: TGCAGTGCTAGTGGGGGGAGGTGGACTGAAGCTTTCTTT. This codes for CSASGGRWTEAFF.

This sequence joins TRBV7-8 and TRBJ1-5; D possibly corresponds to TRBD1 (6 bases). The germline CDR1 and CDR2 sequences are SGHVS and FQNEAQ. With 5 bases removed from V and 2 bases from J, the gap between germline ends came to 13 bases. The length of the CDR3 is 15 residues. The CDR3 DNA follows: TGTGCCAGCAGCCCGCGACAGGCCGGCAATCAGCCCCAGCATTTT. It codes for CASSPRQAGNQPQHF. Complete variable domain (other parts from reference TRBV7-8 and TRBJ1-5): GAGVSQSPRYKVAKRGQDVALRCDPISGHVSLFWYQQALGQGPEFLTYFQNEAQLDKSGLPSDRFFAERPEGSVSTLKIQRTQQEDSAVYLCASSPRQAGNQPQHFGDGTRLSIL.

The rearrangement uses TRBV9 and TRBJ2-7; D possibly corresponds to TRBD2 (5 bases). Germline assignment: CDR1 SGDLS and CDR2 YYNGEE. The CDR3 loop spans 13 amino acids. V was clipped by 1 base and J by 6 bases, with 11 bases between them. The CDR3 DNA reads as TGTGCCAGCAGCGTAAGTGCGGGTTCCGAGCAGTACGTC. Its protein product is CASSVSAGSEQYV.

The chain links TRBV5-1 to TRBJ1-3; TRBD1 is a possible D gene (5 bases). Germline CDR1 SGHRS, CDR2 YFSETQ. There are 15 residues in the CDR3. The ends were cut back, 0 bases at V and 2 bases at J, with 9 bases in the middle. The CDR3 reads CASSLAGETGNTIYF. The CDR3 DNA reads TGCGCCAGCAGCTTGGCGGGGGAAACTGGAAACACCATATATTTT.

The chain couples TRBV19 to TRBJ1-2, with D perhaps matching TRBD1 (6 bases). The CDR3 is 14 residues long. V was shortened by 3 bases and J by 5 bases, with 13 bases between the two germline ends. Germline lookup yields CDR1 LNHDA and CDR2 SQIVND (reference sequence). CDR3 loop: CASSMGGLRYGYTF. CDR3 DNA sequence: TGTGCCAGTAGTATGGGGGGGCTCCGGTATGGCTACACCTTC.